The rows below give T cell receptor beta chains drawn from one sample of a study of blood T cell repertoires in COVID-19. Sequencing was performed with immunoSEQ multiplex PCR; in TCRdb, only in-frame clones are kept and a portion is missing. The repertoire consists of a few hundred thousand clones, with about 86% occurring once and the leading ten covering around 3.9%. The sequenced sample was PBMCs or T cells enriched from blood (not recorded which). The receptor source for this set is a man aged 30 to 39 with acute COVID-19. The CDR3 runs from the conserved cysteine through the conserved F or W.

j_gene | v_gene | len | CDR3aa
TRBJ2-2 | TRBV3-1/TRBV3-2 | 15 | CASSQEDRVTGELFF
TRBJ2-3 | TRBV5-4 | 14 | CASRSGSGTDTQYF
TRBJ1-3 | TRBV3-1/TRBV3-2 | 14 | CASSQRGLYNTIYF
TRBJ2-1 | TRBV20-1 | 10 | CSASAGVELF
TRBJ1-4 | TRBV30 | 15 | CAWSTAPGGNEKLFF
TRBJ1-1 | TRBV5-1 | 12 | CASSTGYTEAFF
TRBJ2-1 | TRBV7-9 | 16 | CASSTGTSGSYNEQFF
TRBJ1-1 | TRBV5-1 | 13 | CASSLGRNTEAFF
TRBJ1-6 | TRBV28 | 15 | CASRPGQGVHSPLHF
TRBJ2-5 | TRBV5-1 | 15 | CASSLDGTGQETQYF
TRBJ1-2 | TRBV24-1 | 15 | CATSDRQGFNYGYTF
TRBJ1-6 | TRBV6-5 | 15 | CASSFLQTYNSPLHF
TRBJ1-5 | TRBV6-2/TRBV6-3 | 13 | CASSPDIFRPQHF
TRBJ1-2 | TRBV25-1 | 13 | CASSQEFNYGYTF
TRBJ1-2 | TRBV30 | 13 | CAWSPQGIYGYTF
TRBJ1-2 | TRBV2 | 13 | CASRGEAGNGYTF
TRBJ2-5 | TRBV9 | 13 | CASSVEAGGPQYF
TRBJ2-6 | TRBV28 | 17 | CASIPRGGAGGANVLTF
TRBJ2-5 | TRBV7-9 | 15 | CASSLGRIGGETQYF
TRBJ1-2 | TRBV24-1 | 11 | CATGADYGYTF
TRBJ1-1 | TRBV5-4 | 16 | CASSLGGAGWDTEAFF
TRBJ1-1 | TRBV2 | 14 | CASSPGVLPKGAFF
TRBJ1-5 | TRBV6-1 | 16 | CASSATTRNSNQPQHF
TRBJ2-1 | TRBV6-5 | 16 | CASSYRTSGRADEQFF
TRBJ2-3 | TRBV4-1 | 16 | CASSQDRGSGTDTQYF
TRBJ1-2 | TRBV5-1 | 13 | CASSQSGGYGYTF
TRBJ2-1 | TRBV6-5 | 14 | CASSRQGGNNEQFF
TRBJ1-5 | TRBV27 | 15 | CASSSGGGSNQPQHF
TRBJ1-1 | TRBV6-2/TRBV6-3 | 16 | CASSWGTGIVNTEAFF
TRBJ1-2 | TRBV2 | 12 | CASSVTGSGYVF
TRBJ2-4 | TRBV29-1 | 15 | CSVHPAGGGGNIQYF
TRBJ2-1 | TRBV19 | 16 | CASSTAGSGRHNEQFF
TRBJ2-2 | TRBV27 | 12 | CASSLNTGELFF
TRBJ1-2 | TRBV19 | 14 | CATEGRDSNYGYTF
TRBJ1-3 | TRBV12-3/TRBV12-4 | 13 | CASSPSAGNTIYF
TRBJ1-2 | TRBV6-5 | 14 | CASSYSGQGYGYTF
TRBJ1-1 | TRBV7-3 | 14 | CASSLDNRATEAFF
TRBJ1-2 | TRBV4-3 | 15 | CASSHPTATNYGYTF
TRBJ2-5 | TRBV5-4 | 14 | CASSSRGERQTQYF
TRBJ1-5 | TRBV5-5 | 15 | CASSWSPGGNQPQHF
TRBJ1-3 | TRBV6-5 | 13 | CAMATGGRNTIYF
TRBJ2-5 | TRBV24-1 | 15 | CATSDSQGTQETQYF
TRBJ2-5 | TRBV4-3 | 15 | CASSRMGTSPETQYF
TRBJ2-1 | TRBV27 | 18 | CASSLSPGLSSKNNEQFF
TRBJ2-3 | TRBV28 | 14 | CASTDGHATDTQYF
TRBJ2-5 | TRBV14 | 21 | CASSQDLRASVAGGSRETQYF
TRBJ2-3 | TRBV12-5 | 14 | CASGWREATDTQYF
TRBJ2-1 | TRBV18 | 14 | CASSPGSKDNEQFF
TRBJ1-5 | TRBV19 | 18 | CASSIDGAGSGSNQPQHF